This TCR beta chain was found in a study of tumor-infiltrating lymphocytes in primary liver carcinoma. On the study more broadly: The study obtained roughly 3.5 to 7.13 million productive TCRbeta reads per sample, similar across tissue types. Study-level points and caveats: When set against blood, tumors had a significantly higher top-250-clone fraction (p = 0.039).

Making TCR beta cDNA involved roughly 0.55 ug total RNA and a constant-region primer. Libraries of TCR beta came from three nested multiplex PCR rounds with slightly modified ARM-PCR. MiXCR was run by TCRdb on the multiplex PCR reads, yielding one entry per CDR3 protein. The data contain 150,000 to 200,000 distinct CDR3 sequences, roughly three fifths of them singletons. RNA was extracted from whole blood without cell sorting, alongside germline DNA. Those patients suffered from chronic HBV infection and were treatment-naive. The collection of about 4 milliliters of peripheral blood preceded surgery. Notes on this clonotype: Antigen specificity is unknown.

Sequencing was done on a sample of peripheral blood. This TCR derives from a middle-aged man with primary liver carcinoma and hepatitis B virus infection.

DNA of the CDR3: TGTGCCAGCAGCCAAGAAAGCGGGAGCTCCTACGAGCAGTACTTC. It is translated as CASSQESGSSYEQYF. This chain connects TRBV4-2 to TRBJ2-7, with 8 positions matching TRBD2. Trimming took 0 bases from V and 0 from J; bases not matched to a gene: 1. Germline CDR1 LGHNA, CDR2 YNFKEQ. The CDR3 has 15 residues.